This T cell receptor (beta chain) is from a study of blood T cell repertoires in COVID-19. Study summary: Both acute and convalescent COVID-19 samples were obtained from the United States, Italy and Spain. Nucleic acid was either cDNA or gDNA, and it came from T cells, B-cell-depleted T cells, or PBMCs.

In the authors' workflow: Amplified reference gene primers provided the basis for estimating nucleated cell counts. The table came from immunoSEQ multiplex PCR; TCRdb's copy has only in-frame clones and leaves some out. V and J calls and clone size are given by that table; D and trimming were obtained from the DNA. The sample lists over 200,000 clones; 80% were seen once. Germline V lookup: CDR1 SGHRS, CDR2 YFSETQ. Deletions cut 1 base from V and 4 bases from J, with 6 bases between. The CDR3 runs to 13 residues. The clonotype originates from a human donor in a cohort sampled during active COVID-19. This chain links TRBV5-1 with TRBJ2-1; maybe TRBD2 (6 bases). Material for sequencing was peripheral blood. For the CDR3, the DNA is TGCGCCAGCAGCTTGCTAGCGTACAATGAGCAGTTCTTC. Translating it yields CASSLLAYNEQFF. The complete variable domain, with remaining parts taken from reference TRBV5-1 and TRBJ2-1, reads KAGVTQTPRYLIKTRGQQVTLSCSPISGHRSVSWYQQTPGQGLQFLFEYFSETQRNKGNFPGRFSGRQFSNSRSEMNVSTLELGDSALYLCASSLLAYNEQFFGPGTRLTVL.